The T cell receptor (beta chain) described here comes from a study of vaccination effects on CD4 cells after COVID-19. With respect to this clone: Its antigen remains unidentified.

Sequencing in the ViraFEST assay came after antigen-specific CD4+ T cells had been expanded with viral peptide pools, which were used to stimulate PBMC. CD4+ T cells were isolated after less than 13 days of culture. TCRdb keeps only in-frame clones here, not all; method: immunoSEQ multiplex PCR. The table lists around 83,000 clones, around 74% of them singletons, with 1.5% to 2% in the top ten. The CDR3 consists of 16 residues. CDR1 is KGHSH, CDR2 LQKENI, per germline. Trimming left V 0 bases short and J 5 bases short, with 16 bases between. The chain has TRBV18 and TRBJ2-5; tentative D call: TRBD2 (7 bases). The material was CD4+ T cells from PBMCs cultured with HCoV-229E spike peptides, obtained before COVID-19 vaccination. The receptor was derived from a human donor who received a COVID-19 vaccine. Here the CDR3 DNA reads TGTGCCAGCTCACCACCTCCTCGGGGGGCAGGGGAGACCCAGTACTTC. Translation: CASSPPPRGAGETQYF.